Presented here are 3 T cell receptor beta chains from one specimen sequenced in a study of Ad26.COV2.S vaccination and SARS-CoV-2 variants (dated by TCRdb to the early 2020s). The treatment or condition tag for this specimen amounts to: approximately 18 received Ad26.COV2.S at low or high dose, single or two shots; about 5 received placebo; per-sample allocation not given. For vaccine and placebo recipients, repertoires were sequenced using samples collected on day 63 after the first injection. The library was made by the immunoSEQ multiplex PCR assay. TCRdb carries this immuneACCESS record with in-frame sequences only. Its versions omit some clonotypes, under half of them owing to an unresolved V gene in the studies checked, with the rest unexplained. This sample gives 350,000 to 450,000 clones in total; around 87% of them show up just once. 3.4% of the sample goes to the ten largest clones. Sequenced material: peripheral blood, taken in a trial of Ad26.COV2.S vaccine versus placebo. These TCRs come from a person aged 18 to 65 who received the Ad26.COV2.S COVID-19 vaccine or a placebo.

The V call is TRBV6-5, the J call TRBJ2-7, with D possibly being TRBD1 or TRBD2 (5 bases each). The CDR3 loop spans 16 amino acids. V gave up 0 bases and J gave up 3 bases, with 15 bases separating them. Germline loops: CDR1 MNHEY, CDR2 SVGAGI. The CDR3 coding sequence is TGTGCCAGCAGTTACTCGATGGGGGTGAAGAACTACGAGCAGTACTTC. It is translated as CASSYSMGVKNYEQYF.

Notes on this clone: A much more abundant neighbour one base away suggests this may be a read error. The same CDR3 arises from other DNA sequences in this sample as well. V gene TRBV5-1 combines with J gene TRBJ1-2, with D unresolved. The CDR3 is 13 residues long. The germline V gene encodes CDR1 SGHRS and CDR2 YFSETQ. The V end was cut by 1 base, the J end by 2 bases, with 6 bases between. The CDR3 loop reads CASSLPGNYGYTF. The DNA for the CDR3 is TGCGCCAGCAGCTTGCCGGGAAACTATGGCTACACCTTC.

The chain has TRBV13 and TRBJ2-2, with D perhaps matching TRBD1 (6 bases). This CDR3 is built from 15 residues. Germline-derived CDR1 and CDR2 are PRHDT and FYEKMQ (reference sequence). The V gene lost 6 bases and the J gene lost 6 bases, with 17 bases spanning the gap. This CDR3 is CASSLRGVWSGELFF. The CDR3 coding sequence is TGTGCCAGCAGTCTCAGGGGAGTCTGGTCCGGGGAGCTGTTTTTT.